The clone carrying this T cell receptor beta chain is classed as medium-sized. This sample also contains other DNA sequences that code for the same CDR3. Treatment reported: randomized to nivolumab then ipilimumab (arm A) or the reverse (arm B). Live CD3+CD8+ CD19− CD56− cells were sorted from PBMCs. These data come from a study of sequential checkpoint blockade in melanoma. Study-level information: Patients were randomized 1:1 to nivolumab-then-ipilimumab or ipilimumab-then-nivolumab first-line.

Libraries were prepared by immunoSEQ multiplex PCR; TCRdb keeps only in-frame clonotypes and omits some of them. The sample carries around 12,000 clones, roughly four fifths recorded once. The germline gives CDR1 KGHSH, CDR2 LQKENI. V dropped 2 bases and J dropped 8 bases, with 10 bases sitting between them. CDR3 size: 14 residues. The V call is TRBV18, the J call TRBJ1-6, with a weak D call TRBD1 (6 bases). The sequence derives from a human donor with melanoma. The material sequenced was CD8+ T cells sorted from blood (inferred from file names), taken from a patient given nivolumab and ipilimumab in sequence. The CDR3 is CASSPTGYYSPLHF. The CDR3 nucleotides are TGTGCCAGCTCACCAACAGGGTATTATTCACCCCTCCACTTT.